The T cell receptor (beta chain) under discussion was sequenced for a study of blood T cell repertoires in COVID-19. The overall study: Acute and convalescent COVID-19 specimens originated in the United States, Italy and Spain. PBMCs, B-cell-depleted T cells, or T cells provided the cDNA or gDNA that made up the material.

CDR3 length: 14 amino acids. J was trimmed by 5 bases and V by 2 bases; bases with no gene match: 5. The germline CDR1 and CDR2 sequences are SGDLS and YYNGEE. Under the authors' procedure: Amplification with reference gene primers provided the estimates of nucleated cell counts. The protocol was immunoSEQ multiplex PCR, while the TCRdb copy is restricted to in-frame clones and leaves out a portion. Clone size and V and J calls were adopted from that table, with D and trimming inferred from the DNA. This sample yields just under 150,000 clones, of which roughly 89% are seen a single time; about 1.6% belongs to the top ten.

The clonotype originates from a human donor in a cohort sampled during active COVID-19. The specimen sequenced was peripheral blood. The V and J genes are TRBV9 and TRBJ2-5; 8 bases agree with TRBD2. The CDR3 loop reads CASSVSGVWETQYF. In nucleotides, the CDR3 is TGTGCCAGCAGCGTTAGCGGGGTATGGGAGACCCAGTACTTC.